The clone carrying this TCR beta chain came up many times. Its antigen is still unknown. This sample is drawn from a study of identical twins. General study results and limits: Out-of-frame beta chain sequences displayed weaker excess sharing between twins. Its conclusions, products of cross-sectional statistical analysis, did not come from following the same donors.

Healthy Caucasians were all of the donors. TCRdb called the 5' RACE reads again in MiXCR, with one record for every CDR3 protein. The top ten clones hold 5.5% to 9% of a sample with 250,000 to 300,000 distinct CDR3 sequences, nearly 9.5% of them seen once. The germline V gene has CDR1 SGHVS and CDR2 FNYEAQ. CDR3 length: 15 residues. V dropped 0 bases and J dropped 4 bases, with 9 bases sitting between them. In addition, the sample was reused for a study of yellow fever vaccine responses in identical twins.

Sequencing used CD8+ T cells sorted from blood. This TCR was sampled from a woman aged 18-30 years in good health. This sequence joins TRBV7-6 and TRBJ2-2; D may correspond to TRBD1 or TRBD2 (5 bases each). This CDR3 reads CASSLAWGSTGELFF. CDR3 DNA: TGTGCCAGCAGCTTAGCATGGGGGTCCACCGGGGAGCTGTTTTTT. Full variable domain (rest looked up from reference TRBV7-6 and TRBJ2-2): GAGVSQSPRYKVTKRGQDVALRCDPISGHVSLYWYRQALGQGPEFLTYFNYEAQQDKSGLPNDRFSAERPEGSISTLTIQRTEQRDSAMYRCASSLAWGSTGELFFGEGSRLTVL.